This entry lists 11 T cell receptor beta chains sequenced from one sample in a study of PD-1 blockade in classical Hodgkin lymphoma. All patients experienced relapse after autologous stem cell transplantation, and brentuximab vedotin exposure was variable. Sequenced by immunoSEQ multiplex PCR; TCRdb stores in-frame clones only, minus some. The sample carries about 43,000 clones, around 72% recorded once. The sample here was peripheral blood mononuclear cells (PBMCs), taken before the second cycle of nivolumab. The receptor source for this set is a human donor with classical Hodgkin lymphoma.

The rearrangement uses TRBV6-5 and TRBJ1-1; D uncertain. Per the germline V gene, CDR1 is MNHEY and CDR2 is SVGAGI. Trimming removed 8 bases at V and 0 bases at J, with 7 bases between. There are 12 residues in the CDR3. This CDR3 is CASLGVNTEAFF. In nucleotides, the CDR3 is TGTGCCAGCTTAGGAGTGAACACTGAAGCTTTCTTT.

The CDR3 spells CASSQEGDPGQGNYNEQFF. CDR3 in DNA: TGCGCCAGCAGCCAAGAAGGGGACCCGGGACAGGGAAACTACAATGAGCAGTTCTTC. The rearrangement uses TRBV4-3 and TRBJ2-1; 9 nucleotides match TRBD1. The CDR3 loop spans 19 amino acids. Germline V gene sequence: CDR1 LGHNA, CDR2 YSLEER. V lost 0 bases, J lost 3 bases, and 12 bases stayed unmatched.

Concerning this clone: Germline and junction disagree at one end, which may indicate a read error. This chain uses TRBV27 with TRBJ2-1, with D perhaps matching TRBD2 (6 bases). The CDR3 has 14 residues. CDR1 is MNHEY, CDR2 SMNVEV, per germline (reference sequence). CDR3 loop: CASSFDGGGNGQFF. In DNA form, the CDR3 reads TGTGCCAGCAGTTTCGACGGGGGAGGCAATGGGCAGTTCTTC.

This clone was counted once. The chain is built from TRBV4-3 and TRBJ1-2, with D hard to call. The CDR3 spans 15 residues. V was pared by 1 base and J by 2 bases, with 11 bases between. Germline CDR1 and CDR2: LGHNA and YSLEER. CDR3 residues: CASSQAWPTNYGYTF. The CDR3 DNA reads as TGCGCCAGCAGCCAAGCTTGGCCGACAAACTATGGCTACACCTTC.

In its sample, this clone was seen a few times. J is TRBJ2-3 and V is TRBV28; 14 nucleotides align to TRBD2. CDR3 size: 16 residues. With V trimmed by 5 bases and J by 8 bases, 9 bases remained unmatched. Looked up from germline, CDR1 is MDHEN and CDR2 is SYDVKM. The CDR3 reads CASSSGTSGRGGTQYF. The CDR3, as DNA: TGTGCCAGCAGTAGTGGGACTAGCGGGAGAGGGGGTACGCAGTATTTT.

The rearrangement uses TRBV28 and TRBJ2-7; unclear D gene. V lost 5 bases, J lost 6 bases, and 14 bases lay in between. The CDR3 has 13 residues. Per germline, CDR1 MDHEN and CDR2 SYDVKM. The CDR3: CASSLSLVREQYF. CDR3 sequence (DNA): TGTGCCAGCAGTCTATCTTTGGTACGCGAGCAGTACTTC. The full variable domain, in which reference TRBV28 and TRBJ2-7 provide the parts outside the CDR3, is DVKVTQSSRYLVKRTGEKVFLECVQDMDHENMFWYRQDPGLGLRLIYFSYDVKMKEKGDIPEGYSVSREKKERFSLILESASTNQTSMYLCASSLSLVREQYFGPGTRLTVT.

This chain connects TRBV5-6 to TRBJ2-7; perhaps TRBD1 as D (5 bases). V lost 1 base, J lost 3 bases, and 11 bases lay in between. CDR3 length: 14 residues. CDR1 is SGHDT, CDR2 YYEEEE, per germline. The CDR3 sequence: CASSLFRDVYEQYF. CDR3 bases: TGTGCCAGCAGCTTGTTCAGGGATGTCTACGAGCAGTACTTC.

The chain couples TRBV13 to TRBJ1-4; no firm D call. Germline loops: CDR1 PRHDT, CDR2 FYEKMQ (reference sequence). The V end lost 5 bases, the J end lost 5 bases, and 12 bases lay between the germline ends. The CDR3 contains 14 residues. CDR3 sequence reads: CASSLAAWNEKLFF. DNA of the CDR3: TGTGCCAGCAGCCTGGCAGCCTGGAATGAAAAACTGTTTTTT.

This chain joins TRBV29-1 and TRBJ2-5; TRBD2 matches at 7 bases. Trimming took 3 bases from V and 0 from J; bases not matched to a gene: 16. Germline-derived CDR1 and CDR2 are SQVTM and ANQGSEA. The CDR3 is 18 amino acids. CDR3 coding DNA: TGCAGCGTTGACGGGTTGAATCTAGCGGTGATGGACCAAGAGACCCAGTACTTC. Residues: CSVDGLNLAVMDQETQYF. Full variable domain (rest looked up from reference TRBV29-1 and TRBJ2-5): SAVISQKPSRDICQRGTSLTIQCQVDSQVTMMFWYRQQPGQSLTLIATANQGSEATYESGFVIDKFPISRPNLTFSTLTVSNMSPEDSSIYLCSVDGLNLAVMDQETQYFGPGTRLLVL.

The rearrangement uses TRBV7-8 and TRBJ2-7, with a possible D match to TRBD2 (5 bases). Germline CDR1 reads SGHVS; CDR2 reads FQNEAQ. The CDR3 spans 14 residues. The V end was cut by 5 bases, the J end by 2 bases, with 13 bases between. CDR3 sequence reads: CASSERSGTYEQYF. In DNA form, the CDR3 reads TGTGCCAGCAGCGAACGGTCGGGAACCTACGAGCAGTACTTC.

The chain employs TRBV28 and TRBJ2-5; TRBD1 matches at 8 bases. Trimming cost V 6 bases and J 0 bases; bases outside gene matches: 6. This CDR3 has 15 amino acids. Germline CDR1 reads MDHEN; CDR2 reads SYDVKM. CDR3 sequence: CASRPDRENQETQYF. The CDR3 DNA reads as TGTGCCAGCAGACCGGACAGGGAGAACCAAGAGACCCAGTACTTC.